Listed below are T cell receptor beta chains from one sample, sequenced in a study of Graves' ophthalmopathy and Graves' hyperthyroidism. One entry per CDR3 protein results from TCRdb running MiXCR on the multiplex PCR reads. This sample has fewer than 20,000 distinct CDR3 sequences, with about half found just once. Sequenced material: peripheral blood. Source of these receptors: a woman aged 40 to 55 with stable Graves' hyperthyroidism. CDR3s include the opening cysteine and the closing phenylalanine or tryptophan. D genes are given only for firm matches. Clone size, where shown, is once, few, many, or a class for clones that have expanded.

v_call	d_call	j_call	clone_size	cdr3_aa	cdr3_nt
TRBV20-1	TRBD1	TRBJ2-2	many	CSARDILSGTAGELFF	TGCAGTGCTAGAGATATCCTCTCAGGGACAGCCGGGGAGCTGTTTTTT
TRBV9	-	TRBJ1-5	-	CASGVEANQPQHF	TGTGCCAGCGGCGTAGAGGCAAATCAGCCCCAGCATTTT
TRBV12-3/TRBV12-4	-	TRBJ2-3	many	CASNSGGADTQYF	TGTGCCAGCAATTCCGGTGGGGCAGATACGCAGTATTTT
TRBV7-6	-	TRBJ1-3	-	CASSYRTSSPTSGNTIYF	TGTGCCAGCAGCTACAGGACTTCCTCTCCCACCTCTGGAAACACCATATACTTT
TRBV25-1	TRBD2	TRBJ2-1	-	CASSQGLTSKEYNERFF	TGCGCCAGCAGCCAAGGTCTGACTAGCAAGGAGTACAATGAGCGGTTCTTC
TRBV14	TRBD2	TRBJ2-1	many	CASSQDRGLGLFF	TGTGCCAGCAGCCAAGATCGAGGACTAGGTCTGTTCTTC
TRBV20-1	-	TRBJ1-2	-	CSARDRQGDYGYTF	TGCAGTGCTAGAGATCGGCAGGGTGACTATGGCTACACCTTC
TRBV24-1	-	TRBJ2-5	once	CGTSDETKETQYF	TGTGGCACCAGTGATGAGACTAAAGAGACCCAGTACTTC
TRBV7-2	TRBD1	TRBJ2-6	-	CASSQEGGTGSNVLTF	TGTGCCAGCAGCCAAGAGGGGGGGACAGGGTCCAACGTCCTGACTTTC
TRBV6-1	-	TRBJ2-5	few	CASRFSGEGQETQYF	TGTGCCAGCAGATTTTCAGGGGAAGGCCAAGAGACCCAGTACTTC
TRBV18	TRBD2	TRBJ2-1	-	CASSPTAGVLYNEQFF	TGTGCCAGCTCACCAACGGCGGGGGTCTTGTACAATGAGCAGTTCTTC
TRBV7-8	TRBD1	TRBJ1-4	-	CASSERSSGQKTLGEKLFF	TGTGCCAGCAGCGAAAGAAGTTCGGGACAGAAGACTTTGGGTGAAAAACTGTTTTTT
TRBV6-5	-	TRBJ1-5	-	CASSYSANSNQPQHF	TGTGCCAGCAGTTACTCGGCAAATAGCAATCAGCCCCAGCATTTT
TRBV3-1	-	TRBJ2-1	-	CASSQDLTDAYNEQFF	TGTGCCAGCAGCCAAGACCTAACGGACGCCTACAATGAGCAGTTCTTC
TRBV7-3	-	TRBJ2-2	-	CASSLGTQDTGELFF	TGTGCCAGCAGCTTAGGGACCCAGGACACCGGGGAGCTGTTTTTT
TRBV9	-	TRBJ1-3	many	CASSSSGGDTIYF	TGTGCCAGCAGCTCCTCCGGAGGTGACACCATATATTTT
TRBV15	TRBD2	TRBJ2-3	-	CATSTGGGTDTQYF	TGTGCCACCAGCACGGGAGGGGGCACAGATACGCAGTATTTT